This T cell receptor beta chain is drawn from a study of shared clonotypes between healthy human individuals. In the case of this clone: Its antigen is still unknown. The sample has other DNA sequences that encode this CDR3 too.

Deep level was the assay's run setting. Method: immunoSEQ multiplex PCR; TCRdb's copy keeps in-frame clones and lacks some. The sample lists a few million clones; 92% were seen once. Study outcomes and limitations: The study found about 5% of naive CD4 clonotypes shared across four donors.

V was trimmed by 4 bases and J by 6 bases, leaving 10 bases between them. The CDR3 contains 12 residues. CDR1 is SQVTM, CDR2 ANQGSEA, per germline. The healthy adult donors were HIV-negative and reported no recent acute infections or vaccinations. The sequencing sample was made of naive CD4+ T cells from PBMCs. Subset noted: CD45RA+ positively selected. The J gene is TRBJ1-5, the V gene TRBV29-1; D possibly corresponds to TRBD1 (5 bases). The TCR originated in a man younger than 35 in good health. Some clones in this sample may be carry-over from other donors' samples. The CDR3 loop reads CSVGGAGQPQHF. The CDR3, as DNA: TGCAGCGTTGGAGGGGCTGGTCAGCCCCAGCATTTT.